This T cell receptor beta chain was documented in a study of blood T cells in healthy people across ages. Whole-study findings and limits: Long-lived donors carried more naive CD4+ cells and greater diversity than aged donors. While age rose, TCR beta diversity per million T cells dropped in a roughly linear way.

PCR was performed a second time for about 7 to 11 cycles using a sample-barcoded 5' primer and a J-beta primer mix. From the 5' RACE reads, TCRdb called clonotypes with MiXCR, one entry per CDR3 protein. The table records more than 800,000 distinct CDR3 sequences, around 26% of them present only once. Turning to this clonotype: Its antigen is not known.

Collection of around 9.3 milliliters of peripheral blood was performed for each donor. Total RNA was isolated from each sample in quantities of at least 5.5 micrograms. This CDR3 contains 17 residues. Germline V CDR1 and CDR2: MNHNS, SASEGT. The V and J ends lost 4 bases and 1 base respectively, with 16 bases between them. The chain uses TRBV6-1 and TRBJ1-4; D is uncertain. This TCR came from a woman older than 75 in good health. The sequencing sample was made of blood. The CDR3 sequence is CASSGTETLGTNEKLFF. DNA for the CDR3: TGTGCCAGCAGTGGAACCGAGACTTTGGGAACTAATGAAAAACTGTTTTTT.